The present entry profiles one T cell receptor (beta chain) with its context. This CDR3 region has 15 residues. Germline V lookup: CDR1 MDHEN, CDR2 SYDVKM. V dropped 3 bases and J dropped 2 bases, with 13 bases sitting between them. The data are from a study of blood T cell repertoires in COVID-19. Study context: The origin of the acute and convalescent COVID-19 samples was the United States, Italy and Spain. PBMCs, B-cell-depleted T cells, or T cells were the source of the cDNA or gDNA that made up the material.

Produced via immunoSEQ multiplex PCR; TCRdb's table is partial and in-frame only. The data show 180,000 or so clones, 70% to 80% seen once. The sequenced material came from peripheral blood. The genes are TRBV28 and TRBJ1-1, with D possibly TRBD1 on 6 matching bases. The sequence was obtained from a woman between 50 and 59 years old with active or convalescent COVID-19. CDR3: CASSFDRRSNTEAFF. Here the CDR3 DNA reads TGTGCCAGCAGTTTTGACAGGCGTTCTAACACTGAAGCTTTCTTT.